This paragraph reports one TCR beta chain. Its target is unknown. The data belong to a study of T cell responses to AZD1222 COVID-19 vaccine. Findings and limits, study-wide: After two AZD1222 doses, spike-specific TCR breadth and depth rose versus day 0.

Measured with immunoSEQ multiplex PCR; TCRdb has only the in-frame clones, and not every one. The sample includes some 280,000 clones, around 93% of them seen just once. Germline trimming cut 0 bases from V and 3 bases from J; bases unmatched to any gene: 2. The CDR3 spans 15 residues. Germline V gene sequence: CDR1 PRHDT, CDR2 FYEKMQ (reference sequence). The source material was peripheral blood, sampled 28 days after the second AZD1222 dose. V usage is TRBV13 and J usage is TRBJ2-7, with 10 bases fitting TRBD2. This clonotype originated in an adult who received the AZD1222 COVID-19 vaccine. In DNA, the CDR3 is TGTGCCAGCAGCTTAGGTACTAGCGGGAACTACGAGCAGTACTTC. This sequence encodes CASSLGTSGNYEQYF.